The source of this T cell receptor (beta chain) is a study of OX40 agonist ivuxolimab in advanced cancers. Study-level results: Among the nonresponders, some also had low normalized T-cell clonal expansion. The CD4+ and CD8+ T cells in the blood had expanded clonally by week 6 at 0.1 to 3.0 mg/kg.

TCRdb's table, derived via immunoSEQ multiplex PCR, lists solely in-frame clones and lacks some. Of 60,000 to 95,000 clones listed, roughly 85% are singletons. Germline assignment: CDR1 SEHNR and CDR2 FQNEAQ (reference sequence). The CDR3 runs 16 residues. The V and J ends lost 1 base and 5 bases, in that order; junction bases with no gene match: 9. Turning to this clone: As yet, its antigen is unknown.

The chain employs TRBV7-9 and TRBJ2-3; 7 positions agree with TRBD1. Sample: CD4+ or CD8+ T cells sorted from blood, taken in a trial of the OX40 agonist ivuxolimab. The sequence was collected from an adult with an advanced solid tumor such as melanoma, head and neck, liver or kidney cancer. CDR3 sequence reads: CASSLEGEGAEDTQYF. CDR3 DNA: TGTGCCAGCAGCTTAGAGGGTGAGGGGGCGGAAGATACGCAGTATTTT.